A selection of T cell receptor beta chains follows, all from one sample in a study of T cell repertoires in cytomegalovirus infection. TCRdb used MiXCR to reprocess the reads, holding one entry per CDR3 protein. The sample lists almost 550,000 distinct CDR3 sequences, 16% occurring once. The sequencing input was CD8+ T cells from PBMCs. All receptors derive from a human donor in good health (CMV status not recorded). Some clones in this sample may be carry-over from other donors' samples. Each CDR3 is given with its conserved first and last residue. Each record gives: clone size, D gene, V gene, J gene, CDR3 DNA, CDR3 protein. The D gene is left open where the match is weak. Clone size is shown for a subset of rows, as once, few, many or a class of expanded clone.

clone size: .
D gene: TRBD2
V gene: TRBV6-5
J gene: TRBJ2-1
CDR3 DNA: TGTGCCAGCTCTGCCATACTATGGACTAGCGGGGGTCACAATGAGCAGTTCTTC
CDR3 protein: CASSAILWTSGGHNEQFF

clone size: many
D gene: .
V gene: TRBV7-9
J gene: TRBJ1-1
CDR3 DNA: TGTGCCACTGGGCGGGACCCGAACACTGAAGCTTTCTTT
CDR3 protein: CATGRDPNTEAFF

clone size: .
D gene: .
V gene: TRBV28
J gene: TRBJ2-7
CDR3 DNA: TGTGCCAGCAGTTTGAACAGGAGGTACGAGCAGTACTTC
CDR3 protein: CASSLNRRYEQYF

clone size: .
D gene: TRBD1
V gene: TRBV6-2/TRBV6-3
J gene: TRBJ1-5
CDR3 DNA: TGTGCCAGCACCGGCCGGGACAGGGGCAATCAGCCCCAGCATTTT
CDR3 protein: CASTGRDRGNQPQHF

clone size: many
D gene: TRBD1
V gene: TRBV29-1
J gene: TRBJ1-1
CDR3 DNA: TGCAGCGTTTATTTGAGGGGGCGGGTGAACACTGAAGCTTTCTTT
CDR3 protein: CSVYLRGRVNTEAFF

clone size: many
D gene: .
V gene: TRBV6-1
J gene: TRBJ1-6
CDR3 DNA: TGTGCCAGCAGTCCCGGGACCTACAATTCACCCCTCCACTTT
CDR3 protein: CASSPGTYNSPLHF

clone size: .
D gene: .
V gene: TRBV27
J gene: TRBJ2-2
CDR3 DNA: TGTGCCAGCAGTTTACACCGACAGAACACCGGGGAGCTGTTTTTT
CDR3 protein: CASSLHRQNTGELFF

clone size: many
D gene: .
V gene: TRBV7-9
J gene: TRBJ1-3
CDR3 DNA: TGTGCCAGCAGCCCTGCCACCGCCCGGGACCGTCAGTCTACCACCATATATTTT
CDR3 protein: CASSPATARDRQSTTIYF

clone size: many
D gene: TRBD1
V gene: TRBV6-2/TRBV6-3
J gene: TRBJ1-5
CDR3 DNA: TGTGCCAGCAGTTTTTATCAGGGGGCCGCTCAGCCCCAGCATTTT
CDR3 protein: CASSFYQGAAQPQHF

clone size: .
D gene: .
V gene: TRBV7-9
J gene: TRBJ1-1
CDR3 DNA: TGTGCCAGCAGCCTCTATTTGGCGGACACTGAAGCTTTCTTT
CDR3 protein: CASSLYLADTEAFF

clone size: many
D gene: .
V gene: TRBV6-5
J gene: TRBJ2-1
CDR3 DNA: TGTGCCAGCAGTTACTTGCGACTAGGCCGAGGGGGTGGTGAGCAGTTCTTC
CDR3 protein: CASSYLRLGRGGGEQFF

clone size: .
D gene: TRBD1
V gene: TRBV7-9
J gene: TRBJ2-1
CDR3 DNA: TGTGCCAGCCAGCTGGGACAGGGTCTGGGTGAGCAGTTCTTC
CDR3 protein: CASQLGQGLGEQFF

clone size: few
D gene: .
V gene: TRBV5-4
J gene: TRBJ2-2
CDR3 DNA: TGTGCCAGCAGGGAGGGCGGTTTACCCGGGGAGCTGTTTTTT
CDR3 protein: CASREGGLPGELFF

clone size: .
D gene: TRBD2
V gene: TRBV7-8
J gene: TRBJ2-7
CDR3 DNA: TGTGCCAGCAGCTCCCGACCTAGCGGGAGCTCTCCCTCCTACGAGCAGTACTTC
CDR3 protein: CASSSRPSGSSPSYEQYF

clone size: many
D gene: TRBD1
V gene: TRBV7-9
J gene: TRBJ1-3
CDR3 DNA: TGTGCCAGCCGAGGGACAGCCTCTGGAAACACCATATATTTT
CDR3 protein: CASRGTASGNTIYF

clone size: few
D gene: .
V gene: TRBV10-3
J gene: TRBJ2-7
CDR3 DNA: TGTGCCATCAGTGGGACAGAGAGGTACAACGAGCAGTACTTC
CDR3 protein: CAISGTERYNEQYF

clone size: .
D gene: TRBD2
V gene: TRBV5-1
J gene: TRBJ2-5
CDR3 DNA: TGCGCCAGCAGCTTGGCTAGCGGGTTCTCTGAGACCCAGTACTTC
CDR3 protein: CASSLASGFSETQYF

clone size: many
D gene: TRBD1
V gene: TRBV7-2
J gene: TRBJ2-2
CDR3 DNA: TGTGCCAGCAGCTTTTCCCGGGACAGGGGGGACACCGGGGAGCTGTTTTTT
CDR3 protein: CASSFSRDRGDTGELFF

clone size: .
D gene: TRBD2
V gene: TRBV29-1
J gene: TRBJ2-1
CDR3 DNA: TGCAGCGTTCGGGAGGTTTGGGATGAGCAGTTCTTC
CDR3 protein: CSVREVWDEQFF

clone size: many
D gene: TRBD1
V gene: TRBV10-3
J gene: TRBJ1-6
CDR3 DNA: TGTGCCATCAGCACCGGGACAGGGAGTTCACCCCTCCACTTT
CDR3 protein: CAISTGTGSSPLHF

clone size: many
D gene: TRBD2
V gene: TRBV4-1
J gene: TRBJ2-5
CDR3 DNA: TGCGCCAGCAGCTCAGCGACTAGCGGGAGGGCACAAGAGACCCAGTACTTC
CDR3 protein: CASSSATSGRAQETQYF

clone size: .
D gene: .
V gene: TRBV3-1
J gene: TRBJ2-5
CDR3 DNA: TGTGCCAGCAGCCAAGGGCCTGTGCTCGACGGGCGGGAGACCCAGTACTTC
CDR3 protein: CASSQGPVLDGRETQYF

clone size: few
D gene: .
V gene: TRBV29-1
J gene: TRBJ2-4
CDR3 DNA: TGCAGCGTTGCTCGGGGACGAGGGGCCAAAAACATTCAGTACTTC
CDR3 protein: CSVARGRGAKNIQYF

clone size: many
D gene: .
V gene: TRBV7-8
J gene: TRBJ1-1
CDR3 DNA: TGTGCCAGCAGCTTAGTCGTGTCTGACACTGAAGCTTTCTTT
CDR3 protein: CASSLVVSDTEAFF

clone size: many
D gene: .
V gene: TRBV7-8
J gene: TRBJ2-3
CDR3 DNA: TGTGCCAGCAGCTTAGAAGGGCGGGCAGATACGCAGTATTTT
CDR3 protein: CASSLEGRADTQYF

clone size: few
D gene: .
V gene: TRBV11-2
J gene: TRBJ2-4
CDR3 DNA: TGTGCCAGCAGCCCTAGCCCCCGGGGCGGCAAAAACATTCAGTACTTC
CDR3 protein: CASSPSPRGGKNIQYF

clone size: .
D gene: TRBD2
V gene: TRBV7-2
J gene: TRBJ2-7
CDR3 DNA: TGTGCCAGCAGCCCCCCCCCCCTAGCGGGGAGCTCCTACGAGCAGTACTTC
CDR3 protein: CASSPPPLAGSSYEQYF

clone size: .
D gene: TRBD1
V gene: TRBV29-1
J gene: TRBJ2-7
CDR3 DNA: TGCAGCGTTGAGCTGGGACAGGCGACCTACGAGCAGTACTTC
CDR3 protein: CSVELGQATYEQYF

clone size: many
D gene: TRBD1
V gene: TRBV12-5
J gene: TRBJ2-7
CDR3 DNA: TGTGCTAGTGGTTTGGTACGGGGGACAGGGGGGTCCTACGAGCAGTACTTC
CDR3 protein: CASGLVRGTGGSYEQYF

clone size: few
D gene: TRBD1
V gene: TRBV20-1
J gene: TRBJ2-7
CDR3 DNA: TGCAGTGCCAGACAGGGAACTTCCTACGAGCAGTACTTC
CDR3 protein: CSARQGTSYEQYF

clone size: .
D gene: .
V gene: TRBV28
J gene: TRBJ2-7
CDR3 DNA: TGTGCCAGCAGTTTAAGTCCGAGCTCCTACGAGCAGTACTTC
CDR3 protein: CASSLSPSSYEQYF

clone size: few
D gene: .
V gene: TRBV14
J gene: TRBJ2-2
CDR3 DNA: TGTGCCAGCAGCCAAGATTTCGGGGAGCTGTTTTTT
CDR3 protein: CASSQDFGELFF

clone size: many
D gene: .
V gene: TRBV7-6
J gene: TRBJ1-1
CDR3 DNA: TGTGCCAGCAGCCCCCTCGGAGGATCCCTGAACACTGAAGCTTTCTTT
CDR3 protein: CASSPLGGSLNTEAFF

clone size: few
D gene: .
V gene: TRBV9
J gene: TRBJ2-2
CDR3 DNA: TGTGCCAGCAGCGTAGCCCAGAAAGTCGGAGCAGGGAACACCGGGGAGCTGTTTTTT
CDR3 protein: CASSVAQKVGAGNTGELFF

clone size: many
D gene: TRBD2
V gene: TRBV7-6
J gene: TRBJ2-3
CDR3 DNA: TGTGCCAGCAGTTTCGATCGGCTAGCGGGACTTGGGGATACGCAGTATTTT
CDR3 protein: CASSFDRLAGLGDTQYF

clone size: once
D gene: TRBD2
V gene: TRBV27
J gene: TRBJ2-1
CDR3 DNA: TGTGCCAGCAGGGGGGGGGCTAGCGGGGGGGCCAATGAGCAGTTCTTC
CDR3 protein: CASRGGASGGANEQFF

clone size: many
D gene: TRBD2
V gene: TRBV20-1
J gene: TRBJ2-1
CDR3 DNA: TGCAGTGCTAGAGATGGACTAGCGGTGAACAATGAGCAGTTCTTC
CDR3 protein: CSARDGLAVNNEQFF

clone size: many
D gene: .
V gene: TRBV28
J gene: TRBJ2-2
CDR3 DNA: TGTGCCAGCAGTTATACTATGACCGCTAACACCGGGGAGCTGTTTTTT
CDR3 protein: CASSYTMTANTGELFF

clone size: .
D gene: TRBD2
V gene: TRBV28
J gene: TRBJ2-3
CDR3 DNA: TGTGCCAGCAGACGACTAGCGGGGAGAGGAACAGATACGCAGTATTTT
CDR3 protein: CASRRLAGRGTDTQYF

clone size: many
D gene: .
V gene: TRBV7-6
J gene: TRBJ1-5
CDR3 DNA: TGTGCCAGCAGCTTCGGCAGCAATCAGCCCCAGCATTTT
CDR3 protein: CASSFGSNQPQHF

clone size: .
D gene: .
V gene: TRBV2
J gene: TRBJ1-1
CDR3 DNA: TGTGCCAGCCCCGGGATCACTGAAGCTTTCTTT
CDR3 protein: CASPGITEAFF

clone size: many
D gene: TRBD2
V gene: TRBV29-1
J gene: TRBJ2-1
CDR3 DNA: TGCAGCTCTAGCGGAACTTCTCTTCATGGCTCCTACAATGAGCAGTTCTTC
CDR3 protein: CSSSGTSLHGSYNEQFF

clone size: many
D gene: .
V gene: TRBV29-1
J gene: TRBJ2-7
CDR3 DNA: TGCAGCGCCCAGAGAGATTACGAGCAGTACTTC
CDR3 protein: CSAQRDYEQYF

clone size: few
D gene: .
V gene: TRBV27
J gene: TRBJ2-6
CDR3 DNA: TGTGCCAGCAGTTTATCGCAGACGGCAGATAATTCTGGGGCCAACGTCCTGACTTTC
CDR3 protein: CASSLSQTADNSGANVLTF

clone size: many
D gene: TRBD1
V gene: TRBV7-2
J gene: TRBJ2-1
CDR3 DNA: TGTGCCAGCAGCTTCGACAGGGTGAATGAGCAGTTCTTC
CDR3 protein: CASSFDRVNEQFF

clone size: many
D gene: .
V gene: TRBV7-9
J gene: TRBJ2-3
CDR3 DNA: TGTGCCAGCAGCTTACAACTTGGTCGCCTCACAGATACGCAGTATTTT
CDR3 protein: CASSLQLGRLTDTQYF

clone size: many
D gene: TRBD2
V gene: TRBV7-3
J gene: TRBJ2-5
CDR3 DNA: TGTGCCAGCAGCCCGATGGGGGGGGAAGAGACCCAGTACTTC
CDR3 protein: CASSPMGGEETQYF

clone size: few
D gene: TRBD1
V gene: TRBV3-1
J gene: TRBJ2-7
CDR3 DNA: TGTGCCAGCAGCCCATTCCGGGACAGCCCCTACGAGCAGTACTTC
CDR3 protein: CASSPFRDSPYEQYF

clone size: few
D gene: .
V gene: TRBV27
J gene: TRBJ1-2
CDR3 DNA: TGTGCCAGCAGTTTATCGACGTGGGATGGCTACACCTTC
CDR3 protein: CASSLSTWDGYTF

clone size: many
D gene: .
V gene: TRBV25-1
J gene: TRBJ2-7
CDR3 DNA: TGTGCCAGCAGTGACTTATTAACCAGCCACGAGCAGTACTTC
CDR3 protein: CASSDLLTSHEQYF

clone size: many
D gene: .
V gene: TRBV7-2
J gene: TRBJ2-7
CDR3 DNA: TGTGCCAGCAGCTTAGTAAAGGGGGGCACCCGAGGCTACGAGCAGTACTTC
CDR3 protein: CASSLVKGGTRGYEQYF

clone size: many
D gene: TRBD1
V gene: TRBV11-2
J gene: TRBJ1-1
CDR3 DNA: TGTGCCAGCAGCTCTATCAGGGGGCGAAACACTGAAGCTTTCTTT
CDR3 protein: CASSSIRGRNTEAFF